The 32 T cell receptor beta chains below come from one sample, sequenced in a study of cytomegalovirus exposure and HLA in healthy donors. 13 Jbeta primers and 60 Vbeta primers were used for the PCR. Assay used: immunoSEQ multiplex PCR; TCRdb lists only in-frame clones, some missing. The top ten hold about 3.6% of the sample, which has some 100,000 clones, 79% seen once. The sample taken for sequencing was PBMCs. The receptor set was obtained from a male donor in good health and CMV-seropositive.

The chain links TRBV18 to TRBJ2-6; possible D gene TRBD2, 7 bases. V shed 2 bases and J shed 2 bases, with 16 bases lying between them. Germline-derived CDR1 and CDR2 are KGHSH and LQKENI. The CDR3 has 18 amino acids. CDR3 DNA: TGTGCCAGCTCACCATCCGGGGGGCGTAGCCCTGGGGCCAACGTCCTGACTTTC. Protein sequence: CASSPSGGRSPGANVLTF. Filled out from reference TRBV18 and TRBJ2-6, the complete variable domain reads NAGVMQNPRHLVRRRGQEARLRCSPMKGHSHVYWYRQLPEEGLKFMVYLQKENIIDESGMPKERFSAEFPKEGPSILRIQQVVRGDSAAYFCASSPSGGRSPGANVLTFGAGSRLTVL.

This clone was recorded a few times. The CDR3 DNA is TGTGCCAGCAGCCCGGGACAGGGACAGAATCAGCCCCAGCATTTT. Translating gives CASSPGQGQNQPQHF. This chain links TRBV7-2 with TRBJ1-5; 9 bases fit TRBD1. V lost 5 bases to trimming and J lost 4 bases; unmatched junction nucleotides: 6. The CDR3 is 15 amino acids. CDR1 SGHTA and CDR2 FQGNSA come from the germline V gene.

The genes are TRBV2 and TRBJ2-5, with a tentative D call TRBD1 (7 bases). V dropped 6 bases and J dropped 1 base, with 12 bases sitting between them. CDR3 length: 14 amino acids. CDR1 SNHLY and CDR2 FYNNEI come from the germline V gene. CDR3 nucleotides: TGTGCCAGCAGGGGGGGACAGTCCCAAGAGACCCAGTACTTC. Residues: CASRGGQSQETQYF.

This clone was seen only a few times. In nucleotides, the CDR3 is TGTGCCAGCAGCCCGCTTGGAGACCGCTTCACTGAAGCTTTCTTT. Translation: CASSPLGDRFTEAFF. This chain joins TRBV7-9 and TRBJ1-1, with no clear D. This CDR3 has 15 residues. V lost 5 bases to trimming and J lost 4 bases, with 17 bases between them. Per the germline V gene, CDR1 is SEHNR and CDR2 is FQNEAQ (reference sequence).

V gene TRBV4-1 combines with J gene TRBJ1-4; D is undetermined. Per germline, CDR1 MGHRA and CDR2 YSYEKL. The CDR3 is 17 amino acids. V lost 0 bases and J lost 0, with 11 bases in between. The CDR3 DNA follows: TGCGCCAGCAGCCAAGAGGATGAGGGCGCAACTAATGAAAAACTGTTTTTT. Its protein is CASSQEDEGATNEKLFF.

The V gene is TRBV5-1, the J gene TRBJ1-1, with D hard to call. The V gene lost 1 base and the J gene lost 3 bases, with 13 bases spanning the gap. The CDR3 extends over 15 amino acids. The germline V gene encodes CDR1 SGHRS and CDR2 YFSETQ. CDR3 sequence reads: CASSLRAGGDTEAFF. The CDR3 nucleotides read TGCGCCAGCAGCTTGAGAGCGGGTGGGGACACTGAAGCTTTCTTT.

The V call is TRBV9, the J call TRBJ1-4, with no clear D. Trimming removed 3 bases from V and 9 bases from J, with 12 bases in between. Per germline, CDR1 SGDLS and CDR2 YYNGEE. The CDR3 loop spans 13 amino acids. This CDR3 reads CASSGLIGQKLFF. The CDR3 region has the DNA TGTGCCAGCAGCGGCCTAATTGGGCAAAAACTGTTTTTT.

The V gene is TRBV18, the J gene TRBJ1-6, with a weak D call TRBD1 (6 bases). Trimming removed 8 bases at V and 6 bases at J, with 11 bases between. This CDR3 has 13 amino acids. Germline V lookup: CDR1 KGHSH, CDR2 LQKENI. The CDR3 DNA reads TGTGCCAGCCTGCAGGGGTTTAATTCACCCCTCCACTTT. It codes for CASLQGFNSPLHF.

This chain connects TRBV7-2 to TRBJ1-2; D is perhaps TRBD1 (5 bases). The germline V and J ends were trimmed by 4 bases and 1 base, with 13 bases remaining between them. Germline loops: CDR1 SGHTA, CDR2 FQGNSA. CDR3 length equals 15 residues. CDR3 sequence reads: CASSWLGAINYGYTF. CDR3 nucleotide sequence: TGTGCCAGCAGCTGGTTAGGGGCGATTAACTATGGCTACACCTTC.

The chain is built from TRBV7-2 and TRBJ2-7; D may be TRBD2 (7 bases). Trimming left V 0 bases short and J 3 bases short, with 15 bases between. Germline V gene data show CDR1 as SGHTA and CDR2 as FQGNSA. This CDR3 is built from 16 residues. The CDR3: CASSLALGRGGYEQYF. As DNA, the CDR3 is TGTGCCAGCAGCTTAGCGCTAGGGAGGGGGGGCTACGAGCAGTACTTC. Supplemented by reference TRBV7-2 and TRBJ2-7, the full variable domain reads GAGVSQSPSNKVTEKGKDVELRCDPISGHTALYWYRQSLGQGLEFLIYFQGNSAPDKSGLPSDRFSAERTGGSVSTLTIQRTQQEDSAVYLCASSLALGRGGYEQYFGPGTRLTVT.

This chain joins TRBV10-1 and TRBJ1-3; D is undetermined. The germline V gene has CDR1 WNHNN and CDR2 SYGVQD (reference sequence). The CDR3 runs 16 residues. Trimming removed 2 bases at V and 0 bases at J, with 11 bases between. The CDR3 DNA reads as TGCGCCAGCAGTGAGATTTCCGCCGGCTCTGGAAACACCATATATTTT. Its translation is CASSEISAGSGNTIYF.

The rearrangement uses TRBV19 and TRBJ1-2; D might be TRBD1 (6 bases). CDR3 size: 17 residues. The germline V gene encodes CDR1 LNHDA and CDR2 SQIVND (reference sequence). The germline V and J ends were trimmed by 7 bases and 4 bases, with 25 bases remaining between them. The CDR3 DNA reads TGTGCCAGTACAGTTTTGGGTCGGGACACCACCCCCTATGGCTACACCTTC. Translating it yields CASTVLGRDTTPYGYTF.

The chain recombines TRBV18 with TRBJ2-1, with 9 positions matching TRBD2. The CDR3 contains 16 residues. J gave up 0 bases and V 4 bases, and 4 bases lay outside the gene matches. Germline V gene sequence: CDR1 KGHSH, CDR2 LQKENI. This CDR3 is CASSLSGGSSYNEQFF. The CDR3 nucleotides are TGTGCCAGCTCACTTAGCGGGGGAAGCTCCTACAATGAGCAGTTCTTC.

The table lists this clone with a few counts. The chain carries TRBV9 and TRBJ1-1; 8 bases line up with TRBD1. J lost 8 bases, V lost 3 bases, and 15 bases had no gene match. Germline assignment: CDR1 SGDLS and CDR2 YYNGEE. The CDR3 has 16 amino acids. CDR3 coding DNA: TGTGCCAGCAGCGCAATGACAGGGGCTAGCTTTGGAGAAGCTTTCTTT. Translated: CASSAMTGASFGEAFF.

CDR3 protein: CASSIRRGEAFF. The CDR3 bases are TGTGCCAGTAGTATAAGAAGGGGAGAAGCTTTCTTT. The rearrangement links TRBV19 to TRBJ1-1; tentatively, D is TRBD1 (5 bases). The germline gives CDR1 LNHDA, CDR2 SQIVND (reference sequence). This CDR3 comprises 12 residues. Trimming pared 2 bases from V and 8 bases from J, leaving 9 bases between.

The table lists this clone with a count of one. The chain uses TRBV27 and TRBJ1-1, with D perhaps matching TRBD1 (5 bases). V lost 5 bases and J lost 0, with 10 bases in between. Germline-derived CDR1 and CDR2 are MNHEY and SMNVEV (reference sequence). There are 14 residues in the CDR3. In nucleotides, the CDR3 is TGTGCCAGCAGTCCAGGACAACTGAACACTGAAGCTTTCTTT. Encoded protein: CASSPGQLNTEAFF.

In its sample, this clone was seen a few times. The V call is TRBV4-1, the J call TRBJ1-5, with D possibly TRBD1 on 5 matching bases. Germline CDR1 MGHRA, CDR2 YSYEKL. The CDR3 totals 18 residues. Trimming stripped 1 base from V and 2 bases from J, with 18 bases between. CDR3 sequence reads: CASSQVTSMWGGNQPQHF. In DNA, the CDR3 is TGCGCCAGCAGCCAAGTTACTTCAATGTGGGGGGGCAATCAGCCCCAGCATTTT.

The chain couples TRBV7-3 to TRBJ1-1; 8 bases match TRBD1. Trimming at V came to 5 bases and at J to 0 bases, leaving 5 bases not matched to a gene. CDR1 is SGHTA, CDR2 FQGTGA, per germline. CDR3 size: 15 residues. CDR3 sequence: CASSARDRMNTEAFF. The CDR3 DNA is TGTGCCAGCAGCGCGCGGGACAGGATGAACACTGAAGCTTTCTTT.

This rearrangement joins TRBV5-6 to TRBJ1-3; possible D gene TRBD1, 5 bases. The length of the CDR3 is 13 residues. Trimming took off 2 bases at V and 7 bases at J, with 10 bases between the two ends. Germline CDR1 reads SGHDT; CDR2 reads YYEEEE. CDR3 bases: TGTGCCAGCAGCTTAGGGCGGGGCAACACCATATATTTT. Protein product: CASSLGRGNTIYF. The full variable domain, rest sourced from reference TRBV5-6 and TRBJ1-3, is DAGVTQSPTHLIKTRGQQVTLRCSPKSGHDTVSWYQQALGQGPQFIFQYYEEEERQRGNFPDRFSGHQFPNYSSELNVNALLLGDSALYLCASSLGRGNTIYFGEGSWLTVV.

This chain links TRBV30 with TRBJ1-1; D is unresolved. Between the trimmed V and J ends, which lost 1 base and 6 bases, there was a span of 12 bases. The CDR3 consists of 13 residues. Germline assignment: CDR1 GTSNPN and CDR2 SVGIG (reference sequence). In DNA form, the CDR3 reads TGTGCCTGGAGTGCAGGAGGGTCCCCTGAAGCTTTCTTT. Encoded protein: CAWSAGGSPEAFF.

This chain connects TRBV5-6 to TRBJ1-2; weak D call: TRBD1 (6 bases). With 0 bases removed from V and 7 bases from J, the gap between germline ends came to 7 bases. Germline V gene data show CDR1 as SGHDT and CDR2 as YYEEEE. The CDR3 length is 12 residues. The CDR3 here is CASSLDRVGYTF. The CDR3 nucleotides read TGTGCCAGCAGCTTGGACAGGGTTGGCTACACCTTC.

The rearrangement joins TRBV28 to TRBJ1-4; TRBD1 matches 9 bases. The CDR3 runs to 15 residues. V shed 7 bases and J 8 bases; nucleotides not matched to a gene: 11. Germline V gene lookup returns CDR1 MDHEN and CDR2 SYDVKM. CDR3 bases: TGTGCCAGCACCGACAGGGGGGGGGCTGAGGAAAAACTGTTTTTT. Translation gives CASTDRGGAEEKLFF.

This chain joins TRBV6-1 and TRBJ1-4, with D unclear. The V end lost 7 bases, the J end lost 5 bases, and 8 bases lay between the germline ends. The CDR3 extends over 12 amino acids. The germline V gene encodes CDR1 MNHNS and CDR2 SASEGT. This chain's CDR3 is CASKTRNEKLFF. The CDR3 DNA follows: TGTGCCAGCAAGACACGGAATGAAAAACTGTTTTTT.

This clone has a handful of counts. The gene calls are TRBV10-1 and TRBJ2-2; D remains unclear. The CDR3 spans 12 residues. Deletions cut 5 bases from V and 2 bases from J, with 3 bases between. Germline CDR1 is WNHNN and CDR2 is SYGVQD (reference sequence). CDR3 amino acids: CASSLNTGELFF. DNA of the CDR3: TGCGCCAGCAGTCTTAACACCGGGGAGCTGTTTTTT.

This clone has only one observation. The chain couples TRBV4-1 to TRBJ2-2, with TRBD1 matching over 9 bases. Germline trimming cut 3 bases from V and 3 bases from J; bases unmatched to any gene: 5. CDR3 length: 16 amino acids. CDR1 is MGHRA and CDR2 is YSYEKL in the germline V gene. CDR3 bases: TGCGCCAGCAGCCATCCCCGGGACAGGGACACCGGGGAGCTGTTTTTT. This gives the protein CASSHPRDRDTGELFF.

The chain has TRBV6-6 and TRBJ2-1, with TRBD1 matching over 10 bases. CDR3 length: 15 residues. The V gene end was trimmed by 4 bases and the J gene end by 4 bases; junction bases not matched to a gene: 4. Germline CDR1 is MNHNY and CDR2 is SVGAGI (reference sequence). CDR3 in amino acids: CASSSTGQGYNEQFF. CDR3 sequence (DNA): TGTGCCAGCAGTTCAACGGGACAGGGGTACAATGAGCAGTTCTTC.

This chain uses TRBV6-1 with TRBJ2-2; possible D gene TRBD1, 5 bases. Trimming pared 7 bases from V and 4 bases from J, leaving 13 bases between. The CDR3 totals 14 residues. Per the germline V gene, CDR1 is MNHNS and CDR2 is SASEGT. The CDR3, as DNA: TGTGCCAGCAACCCCAGGGCTCCCACCGGGGAGCTGTTTTTT. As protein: CASNPRAPTGELFF.

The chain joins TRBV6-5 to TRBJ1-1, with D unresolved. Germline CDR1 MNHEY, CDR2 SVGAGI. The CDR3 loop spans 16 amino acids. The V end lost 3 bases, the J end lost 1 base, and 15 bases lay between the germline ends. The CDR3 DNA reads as TGTGCCAGCAGTTATTCCCCGGGAGGAACGAACACTGAAGCTTTCTTT. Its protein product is CASSYSPGGTNTEAFF.

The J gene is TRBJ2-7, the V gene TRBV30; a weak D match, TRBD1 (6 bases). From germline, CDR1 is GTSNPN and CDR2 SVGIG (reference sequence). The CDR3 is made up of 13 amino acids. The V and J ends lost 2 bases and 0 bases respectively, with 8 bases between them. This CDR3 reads CAWSKDSSYEQYF. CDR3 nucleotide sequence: TGTGCCTGGAGTAAGGACAGCTCCTACGAGCAGTACTTC.

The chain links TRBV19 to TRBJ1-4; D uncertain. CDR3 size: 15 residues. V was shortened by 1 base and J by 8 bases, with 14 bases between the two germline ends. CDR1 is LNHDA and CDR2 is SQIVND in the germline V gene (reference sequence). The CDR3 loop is CASSIVLLSSEKLFF. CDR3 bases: TGTGCCAGTAGTATAGTTCTCTTGTCAAGCGAAAAACTGTTTTTT.

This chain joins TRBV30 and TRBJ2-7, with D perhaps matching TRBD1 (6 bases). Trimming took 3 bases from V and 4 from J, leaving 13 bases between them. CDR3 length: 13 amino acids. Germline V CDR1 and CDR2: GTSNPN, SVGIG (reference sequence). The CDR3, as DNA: TGTGCCTGGAGCTTGGGACAAAATTACGAGCAGTACTTC. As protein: CAWSLGQNYEQYF.

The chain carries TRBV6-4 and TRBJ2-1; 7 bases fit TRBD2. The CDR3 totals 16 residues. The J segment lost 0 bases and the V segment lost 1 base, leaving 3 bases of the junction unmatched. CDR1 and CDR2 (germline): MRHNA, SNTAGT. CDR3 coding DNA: TGTGCCAGCAGTGACTACGGCGGGAGCTCCTACAATGAGCAGTTCTTC. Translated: CASSDYGGSSYNEQFF.